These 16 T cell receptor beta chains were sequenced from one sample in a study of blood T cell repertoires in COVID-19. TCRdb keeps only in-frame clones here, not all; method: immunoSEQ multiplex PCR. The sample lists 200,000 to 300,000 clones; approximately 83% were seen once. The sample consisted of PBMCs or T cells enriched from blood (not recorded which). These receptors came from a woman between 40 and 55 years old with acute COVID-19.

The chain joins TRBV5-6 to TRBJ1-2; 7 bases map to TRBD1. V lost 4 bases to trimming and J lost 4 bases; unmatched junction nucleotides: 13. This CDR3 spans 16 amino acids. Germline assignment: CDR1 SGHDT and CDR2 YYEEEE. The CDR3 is CASSRGTAVFFYGYTF. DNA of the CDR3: TGTGCCAGCAGCCGCGGGACAGCTGTTTTTTTCTATGGCTACACCTTC.

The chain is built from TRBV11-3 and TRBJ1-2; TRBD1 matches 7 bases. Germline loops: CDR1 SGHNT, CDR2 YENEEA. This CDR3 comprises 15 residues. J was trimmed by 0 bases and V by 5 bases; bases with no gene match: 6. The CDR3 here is CASSTRQGANYGYTF. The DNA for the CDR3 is TGTGCCAGCAGCACCCGACAGGGAGCTAACTATGGCTACACCTTC. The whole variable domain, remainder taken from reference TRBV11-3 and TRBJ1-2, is EAGVVQSPRYKIIEKKQPVAFWCNPISGHNTLYWYLQNLGQGPELLIRYENEEAVDDSQLPKDRFSAERLKGVDSTLKIQPAELGDSAVYLCASSTRQGANYGYTFGSGTRLTVV.

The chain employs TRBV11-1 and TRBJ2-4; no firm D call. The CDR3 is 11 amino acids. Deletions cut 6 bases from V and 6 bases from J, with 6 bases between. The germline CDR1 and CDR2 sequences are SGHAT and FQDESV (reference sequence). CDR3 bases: TGTGCCAGCAGTCGGGTAAACATTCAGTACTTC. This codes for CASSRVNIQYF.

CDR3 nucleotide sequence: TGTGCCAGCAGCTTAGTATCCTTGTACAATGAGCAGTTCTTC. Translation: CASSLVSLYNEQFF. J is TRBJ2-1 and V is TRBV11-3; D ambiguous. CDR1 and CDR2 (germline): SGHNT, YENEEA. The CDR3 consists of 14 residues. V was cut by 1 base and J by 4 bases, with 8 bases left in between.

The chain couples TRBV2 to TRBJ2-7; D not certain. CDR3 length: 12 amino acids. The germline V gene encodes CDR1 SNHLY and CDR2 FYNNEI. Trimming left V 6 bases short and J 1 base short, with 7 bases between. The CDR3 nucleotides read TGTGCCAGCAGGGGCATTTCCTACGAGCAGTACTTC. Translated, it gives CASRGISYEQYF.

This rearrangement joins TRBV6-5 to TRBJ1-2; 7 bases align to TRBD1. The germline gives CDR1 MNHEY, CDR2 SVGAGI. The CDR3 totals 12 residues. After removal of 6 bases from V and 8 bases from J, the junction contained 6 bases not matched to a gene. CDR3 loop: CASRTGEAGYTF. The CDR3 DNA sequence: TGTGCCAGCAGAACAGGGGAGGCCGGCTACACCTTC.

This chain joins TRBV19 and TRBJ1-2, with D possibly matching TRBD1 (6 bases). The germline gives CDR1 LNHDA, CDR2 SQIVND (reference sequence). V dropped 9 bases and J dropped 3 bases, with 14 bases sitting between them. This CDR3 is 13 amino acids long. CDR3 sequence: CASQSTGHYGYTF. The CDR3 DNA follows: TGTGCCAGCCAAAGCACAGGGCACTATGGCTACACCTTC.

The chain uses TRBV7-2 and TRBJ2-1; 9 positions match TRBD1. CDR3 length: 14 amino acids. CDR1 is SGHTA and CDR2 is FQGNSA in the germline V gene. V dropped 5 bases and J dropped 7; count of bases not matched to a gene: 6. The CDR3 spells CASSTRDRVNEQFF. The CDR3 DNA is TGTGCCAGCAGCACCCGGGACAGGGTTAATGAGCAGTTCTTC.

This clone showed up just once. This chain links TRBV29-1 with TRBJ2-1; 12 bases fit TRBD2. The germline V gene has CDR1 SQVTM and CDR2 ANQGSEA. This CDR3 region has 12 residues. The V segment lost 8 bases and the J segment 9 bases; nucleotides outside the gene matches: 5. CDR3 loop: CSTGLAGTEQFF. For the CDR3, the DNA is TGCAGCACCGGACTAGCGGGAACTGAGCAGTTCTTC.

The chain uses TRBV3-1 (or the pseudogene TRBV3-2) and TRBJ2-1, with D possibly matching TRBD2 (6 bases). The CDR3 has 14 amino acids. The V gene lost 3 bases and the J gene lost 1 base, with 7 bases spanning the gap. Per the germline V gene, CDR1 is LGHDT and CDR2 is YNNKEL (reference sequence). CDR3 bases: TGTGCCAGCAGCCAGGGGAGGTCCTACAATGAGCAGTTCTTC. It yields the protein CASSQGRSYNEQFF.

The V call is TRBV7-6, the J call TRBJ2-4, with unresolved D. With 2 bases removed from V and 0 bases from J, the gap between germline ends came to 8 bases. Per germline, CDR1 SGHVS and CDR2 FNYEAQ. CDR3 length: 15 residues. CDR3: CASSLWPKAKNIQYF. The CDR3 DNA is TGTGCCAGCAGCTTATGGCCGAAAGCCAAAAACATTCAGTACTTC.

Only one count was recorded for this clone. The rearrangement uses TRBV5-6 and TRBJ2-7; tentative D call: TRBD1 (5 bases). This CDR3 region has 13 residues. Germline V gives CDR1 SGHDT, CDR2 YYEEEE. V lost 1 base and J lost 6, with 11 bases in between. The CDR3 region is CASSLSGLTEQYF. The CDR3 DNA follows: TGTGCCAGCAGCTTGTCAGGGCTAACCGAGCAGTACTTC.

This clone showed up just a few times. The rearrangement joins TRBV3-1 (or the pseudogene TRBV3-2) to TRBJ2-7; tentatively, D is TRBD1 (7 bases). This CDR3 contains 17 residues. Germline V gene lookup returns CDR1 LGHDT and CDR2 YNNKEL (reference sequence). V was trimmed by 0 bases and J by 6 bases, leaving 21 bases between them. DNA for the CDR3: TGTGCCAGCAGCCAAGATGAAGGGGGCGGGGTCCCGTCCGAGCAGTACTTC. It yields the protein CASSQDEGGGVPSEQYF.

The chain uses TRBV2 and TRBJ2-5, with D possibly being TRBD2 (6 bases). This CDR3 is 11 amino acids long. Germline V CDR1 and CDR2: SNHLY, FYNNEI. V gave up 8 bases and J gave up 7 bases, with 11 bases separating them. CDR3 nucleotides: TGTGCCAGCGGGACTGCGGGGACCCAGTACTTC. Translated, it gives CASGTAGTQYF.

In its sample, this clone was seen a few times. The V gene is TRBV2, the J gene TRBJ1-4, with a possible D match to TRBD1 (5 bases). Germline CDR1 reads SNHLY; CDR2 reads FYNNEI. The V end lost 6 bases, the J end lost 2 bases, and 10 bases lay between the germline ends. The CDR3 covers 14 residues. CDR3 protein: CASSSDMTNEKLFF. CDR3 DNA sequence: TGTGCCAGCAGCTCGGACATGACTAATGAAAAACTGTTTTTT.

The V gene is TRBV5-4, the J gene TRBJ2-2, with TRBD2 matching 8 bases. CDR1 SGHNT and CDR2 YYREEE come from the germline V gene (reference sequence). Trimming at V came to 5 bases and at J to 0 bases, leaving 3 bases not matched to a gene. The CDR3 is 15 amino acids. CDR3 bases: TGTGCCAGCAGTTATAGCGGGACGAACACCGGGGAGCTGTTTTTT. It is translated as CASSYSGTNTGELFF.